These 19 T cell receptor beta chains originate from one sample sequenced in a study of cytomegalovirus exposure and HLA in healthy donors. Primers: 60 Vbeta forward and 13 Jbeta reverse. Profiled with immunoSEQ multiplex PCR; TCRdb holds only in-frame clones, not every one. The table shows about 160,000 clones, with over 80% occurring only once. The material sequenced was PBMCs. These receptor sequences come from a male donor in good health and CMV-seropositive.

This clone was seen a handful of times. J is TRBJ2-7 and V is TRBV12-2; TRBD2 was called by the table and not checked on the DNA. TRBV12-2 is reported as a pseudogene. The CDR3 has 14 amino acids. The CDR3 DNA sequence: TGTGCAAGTCGCCCCGGAGGTAGCTCCTACGAGCAGTACTTC. Protein sequence: CASRPGGSSYEQYF.

This clone has a single count. The chain is built from TRBV18 and TRBJ2-7; tentatively, D is TRBD2 (5 bases). V lost 3 bases, J lost 7 bases, and 13 bases lay in between. The germline V gene encodes CDR1 KGHSH and CDR2 LQKENI. The CDR3 length is 13 residues. This chain's CDR3 is CASSPAGVGEQYF. The CDR3 nucleotides read TGTGCCAGCTCACCGGCCGGGGTCGGAGAGCAGTACTTC. Using reference TRBV18 and TRBJ2-7 for the parts outside the CDR3, the full variable domain is NAGVMQNPRHLVRRRGQEARLRCSPMKGHSHVYWYRQLPEEGLKFMVYLQKENIIDESGMPKERFSAEFPKEGPSILRIQQVVRGDSAAYFCASSPAGVGEQYFGPGTRLTVT.

This clone has more than one count but fewer than ten. The J gene is TRBJ2-3, the V gene TRBV2, with 10 bases fitting TRBD2. The CDR3 has 15 amino acids. The germline gives CDR1 SNHLY, CDR2 FYNNEI. Losses at the gene ends were 1 base for V and 5 bases for J; bases not matched to a gene: 3. The CDR3 sequence: CASSEVASGRDTQYF. Here the CDR3 DNA reads TGTGCCAGCAGTGAAGTGGCTAGCGGGAGAGATACGCAGTATTTT.

This chain links TRBV25-1 with TRBJ2-5, with D unclear. V was clipped by 3 bases and J by 0 bases, with 8 bases between them. The CDR3 loop spans 14 amino acids. Germline CDR1 MGHDK, CDR2 SYGVNS. The chain's CDR3 is CASSELGNQETQYF. In DNA form, the CDR3 reads TGTGCCAGCAGTGAGCTAGGAAACCAAGAGACCCAGTACTTC.

This chain links TRBV4-1 with TRBJ2-5; 7 bases fit TRBD1. The germline CDR1 and CDR2 sequences are MGHRA and YSYEKL. J gave up 1 base and V 2 bases, and 7 bases lay outside the gene matches. There are 16 residues in the CDR3. This chain's CDR3 is CASSQSGTALQETQYF. The CDR3 DNA reads as TGCGCCAGCAGCCAATCCGGGACAGCCCTCCAAGAGACCCAGTACTTC.

The chain uses TRBV5-1 and TRBJ2-7, with 8 bases identical to TRBD2. The CDR3 consists of 16 residues. The ends lost 4 bases at V and 3 bases at J; junction bases unmatched: 12. Per the germline V gene, CDR1 is SGHRS and CDR2 is YFSETQ. In DNA, the CDR3 is TGCGCCAGCAGCCCCGGGGGGGAAAGATCCCACTACGAGCAGTACTTC. This translates into CASSPGGERSHYEQYF. The full variable domain, in which reference TRBV5-1 and TRBJ2-7 provide the parts outside the CDR3, is KAGVTQTPRYLIKTRGQQVTLSCSPISGHRSVSWYQQTPGQGLQFLFEYFSETQRNKGNFPGRFSGRQFSNSRSEMNVSTLELGDSALYLCASSPGGERSHYEQYFGPGTRLTVT.

The CDR3 region is CASSLALAGHSYEQYF. CDR3 DNA sequence: TGTGCCAGCAGCTTAGCGCTCGCAGGTCACTCCTACGAGCAGTACTTC. The V call is TRBV7-8, the J call TRBJ2-7; unclear D gene. Germline CDR1 is SGHVS and CDR2 is FQNEAQ. CDR3 length: 16 amino acids. Trimming took off 0 bases at V and 0 bases at J, with 12 bases between the two ends.

The chain joins TRBV6-5 to TRBJ1-2, with a weak D call TRBD1 (6 bases). The CDR3 loop spans 13 amino acids. Trimming took 3 bases from V and 7 from J, leaving 12 bases between them. Germline values: CDR1 MNHEY, CDR2 SVGAGI. The CDR3 sequence: CASSYGGPSGYTF. Here the CDR3 DNA reads TGTGCCAGCAGTTATGGGGGCCCAAGTGGCTACACCTTC.

CDR3 loop: CASTGGSGNEQFF. In DNA form, the CDR3 reads TGTGCCAGCACTGGCGGGAGTGGAAATGAGCAGTTCTTC. The chain carries TRBV5-6 and TRBJ2-1; 7 nucleotides agree with TRBD2. The germline V gene encodes CDR1 SGHDT and CDR2 YYEEEE. This CDR3 is 13 amino acids long. V dropped 6 bases and J dropped 7; count of bases not matched to a gene: 7.

A single count supports this clone. One end of the junction is discordant with germline, which a read error may explain. The V gene is TRBV7-9, the J gene TRBJ1-2, with TRBD1 identical over 7 bases. Germline V gene lookup returns CDR1 SEHNR and CDR2 FQNEAQ (reference sequence). The CDR3 is 15 residues long. CDR3 residues: CSSSEEYRGIYGYTF. The CDR3 DNA is TGTTCCAGCAGCGAAGAGTACAGGGGCATCTATGGCTACACCTTC. The complete variable domain, with remaining parts taken from reference TRBV7-9 and TRBJ1-2, reads DTGVSQNPRHKITKRGQNVTFRCDPISEHNRLYWYRQTLGQGPEFLTYFQNEAQLEKSRLLSDRFSAERPKGSFSTLEIQRTEQGDSAMYLCSSSEEYRGIYGYTFGSGTRLTVV.

The V and J genes are TRBV6-1 and TRBJ2-1; 7 bases agree with TRBD1. CDR3 length equals 14 residues. Germline V CDR1 and CDR2: MNHNS, SASEGT. Trimming took 1 base from V and 12 from J; bases not matched to a gene: 9. In nucleotides, the CDR3 is TGTGCCAGCAGTGAAGGGGGACAGTACCCATGGCAGTTCTTC. Its protein is CASSEGGQYPWQFF.

The V gene is TRBV9, the J gene TRBJ2-1; 8 nucleotides agree with TRBD2. Per the germline V gene, CDR1 is SGDLS and CDR2 is YYNGEE. This CDR3 is 18 amino acids long. V gave up 4 bases and J gave up 4 bases; unmatched junction bases: 16. The CDR3 DNA reads as TGTGCCAGCAGCACTACAACCCACGGTAGCGGGATATACAATGAGCAGTTCTTC. Protein product: CASSTTTHGSGIYNEQFF.

This chain uses TRBV19 with TRBJ2-3; 8 bases align to TRBD1. The V gene end was trimmed by 5 bases and the J gene end by 0 bases; junction bases not matched to a gene: 10. The CDR3 contains 17 residues. Germline CDR1 LNHDA, CDR2 SQIVND (reference sequence). The CDR3 coding sequence is TGTGCCAGTAGTCCCAGAAACAGGGGGAGAAGCACAGATACGCAGTATTTT. Protein: CASSPRNRGRSTDTQYF.

In its sample, this clone was seen once. This chain links TRBV5-1 with TRBJ2-7; 7 bases align to TRBD2. With V trimmed by 2 bases and J by 3 bases, 5 bases remained unmatched. From germline, CDR1 is SGHRS and CDR2 YFSETQ. This CDR3 has 14 amino acids. The CDR3 DNA is TGCGCCAGCAGCTTAGGAGCGGGGCACTACGAGCAGTACTTC. Protein product: CASSLGAGHYEQYF.

J is TRBJ2-1 and V is TRBV7-2; 8 bases are a match to TRBD2. Germline V gives CDR1 SGHTA, CDR2 FQGNSA. The CDR3 length is 13 residues. Unmatched junction bases numbered 12, after V lost 11 bases and J lost 9 bases. CDR3 sequence (DNA): TGTGCCGGTACGAGCGGCGGGAGGCTTGAGCAGTTCTTC. As protein: CAGTSGGRLEQFF.

V is TRBV6-1 and J is TRBJ2-1; 8 bases are a match to TRBD2. Germline lookup yields CDR1 MNHNS and CDR2 SASEGT. This CDR3 comprises 16 residues. V shed 2 bases, J shed 4 bases, and the junction held 7 bases outside the gene matches. Written as DNA, the CDR3 is TGTGCCAGCAGTGAATATAGCGGGAAATTGTACAATGAGCAGTTCTTC. Translating gives CASSEYSGKLYNEQFF.

The chain is built from TRBV19 and TRBJ1-6, with 7 nucleotides matching TRBD1. CDR1 LNHDA and CDR2 SQIVND come from the germline V gene (reference sequence). The CDR3 is 18 amino acids. The V segment lost 3 bases and the J segment 7 bases; nucleotides outside the gene matches: 15. The CDR3 DNA reads TGTGCCAGTAGTATCCTCACCCTCGCAGGGGGAGGCAATTCACCCCTCCACTTT. The encoded protein is CASSILTLAGGGNSPLHF.

The J gene is TRBJ2-3, the V gene TRBV2; D unclear. CDR1 is SNHLY, CDR2 FYNNEI, per germline. The CDR3 loop spans 12 amino acids. V was pared by 6 bases and J by 3 bases, with 7 bases between. The CDR3 sequence is CASRESTDTQYF. In DNA, the CDR3 is TGTGCCAGCAGAGAGTCAACAGATACGCAGTATTTT.

V usage is TRBV5-1 and J usage is TRBJ1-2; D is undetermined. This CDR3 spans 15 amino acids. Germline V lookup: CDR1 SGHRS, CDR2 YFSETQ. Trimming stripped 0 bases from V and 4 bases from J, with 13 bases between. CDR3 sequence: CASSLGPTSPYGYTF. Here the CDR3 DNA reads TGCGCCAGCAGCTTGGGTCCCACTTCTCCCTATGGCTACACCTTC.